This entry lists 31 T cell receptor beta chains sequenced from one sample in a study of PD-1 blockade in classical Hodgkin lymphoma. Repertoires were generated with immunoSEQ multiplex PCR, while TCRdb's copy carries only in-frame clones and drops some. The top ten clones hold around 19% of a sample with 110,000 or so clones, around 90% of them seen once. Documented time point: cycle 4 day 1 (C4D1), after more than five weeks of nivolumab. With no exception, relapse followed autologous stem cell transplantation in all patients, and brentuximab vedotin exposure varied. The specimen comprised peripheral blood mononuclear cells (PBMCs), sampled before the fourth cycle of nivolumab. The source is a human donor with classical Hodgkin lymphoma.

This chain joins TRBV29-1 and TRBJ2-7; 13 nucleotides line up with TRBD2. The V gene's germline CDR1 is SQVTM and CDR2 ANQGSEA. The CDR3 runs to 16 residues. Germline trimming cut 5 bases from V and 1 base from J; bases unmatched to any gene: 8. CDR3 amino acids: CSVWTSGSYGSYEQYF. The CDR3 nucleotides are TGCAGCGTTTGGACTAGCGGGAGTTATGGATCCTACGAGCAGTACTTC.

The chain couples TRBV19 to TRBJ2-2; a weak D match, TRBD1 (5 bases). Trimming took off 7 bases at V and 1 base at J, with 10 bases between the two ends. CDR1 is LNHDA, CDR2 SQIVND, per germline (reference sequence). The CDR3 is 14 amino acids. The CDR3 DNA reads TGTGCCAGTATCGACAGTATGAACACCGGGGAGCTGTTTTTT. It yields the protein CASIDSMNTGELFF.

The chain links TRBV19 to TRBJ1-5, with D unresolved. The V gene lost 6 bases and the J gene lost 3 bases, with 9 bases spanning the gap. Per the germline V gene, CDR1 is LNHDA and CDR2 is SQIVND (reference sequence). The CDR3 contains 13 residues. CDR3 DNA: TGTGCCAGTAGGGAGCAGGTCAATCAGCCCCAGCATTTT. Translation: CASREQVNQPQHF.

CDR3 loop: CASSIDSGTDTQYF. The CDR3 DNA reads as TGTGCCAGTAGTATTGACAGTGGCACAGATACGCAGTATTTT. The gene calls are TRBV19 and TRBJ2-3; D perhaps matches TRBD1 (5 bases). Germline V gene data show CDR1 as LNHDA and CDR2 as SQIVND (reference sequence). The CDR3 consists of 14 residues. Trimming cost V 3 bases and J 1 base, with 8 bases left between them.

The sample holds a few counts of this clone. The chain has TRBV28 and TRBJ1-5; D remains ambiguous. The V gene lost 7 bases and the J gene lost 5 bases, with 24 bases spanning the gap. Per germline, CDR1 MDHEN and CDR2 SYDVKM. The CDR3 totals 17 residues. The CDR3 nucleotides read TGTGCCAGCACCGAAACTTACAAGTTAGTCAATGATCAGCCCCAGCATTTT. Protein product: CASTETYKLVNDQPQHF.

This rearrangement joins TRBV7-9 to TRBJ2-7; weak D call: TRBD1 (5 bases). The V end lost 1 base, the J end lost 4 bases, and 14 bases lay between the germline ends. Per the germline V gene, CDR1 is SEHNR and CDR2 is FQNEAQ (reference sequence). This CDR3 is 15 amino acids long. Here the CDR3 DNA reads TGTGCCAGCAGCTTAGAAGCAGGGATTTCTTACGAGCAGTACTTC. Amino acids: CASSLEAGISYEQYF.

The CDR3 loop reads CASSPGLANTGELFF. In DNA form, the CDR3 reads TGTGCCAGCTCACCAGGACTAGCGAACACCGGGGAGCTGTTTTTT. This sequence joins TRBV18 and TRBJ2-2, with TRBD2 matching over 7 bases. V trimming: 2 bases; J trimming: 0 bases; junction bases outside the gene matches: 0. The CDR3 has 15 residues. Germline lookup yields CDR1 KGHSH and CDR2 LQKENI.

The rearrangement links TRBV6-1 to TRBJ2-2; 8 bases map to TRBD1. CDR3 length: 16 residues. After removal of 2 bases from V and 1 base from J, the junction contained 3 bases not matched to a gene. The germline CDR1 and CDR2 sequences are MNHNS and SASEGT. The CDR3 reads CASSEYRGRNTGELFF. CDR3 DNA: TGTGCCAGCAGTGAATACAGGGGGAGGAACACCGGGGAGCTGTTTTTT.

The chain carries TRBV18 and TRBJ2-1; maybe TRBD1 (5 bases). Trimming shortened V by 8 bases and J by 0 bases, and 8 bases separated the two germline ends. CDR3 length equals 13 residues. CDR1 and CDR2 from the germline V gene are KGHSH and LQKENI. The CDR3 nucleotides read TGTGCCAGCGACAGCACCTCCTACAATGAGCAGTTCTTC. It codes for CASDSTSYNEQFF.

The V gene is TRBV5-4, the J gene TRBJ1-1; 7 bases line up with TRBD1. The CDR3 has 13 amino acids. Germline loops: CDR1 SGHNT, CDR2 YYREEE (reference sequence). The J segment lost 1 base and the V segment lost 3 bases, leaving 0 bases of the junction unmatched. Here the CDR3 DNA reads TGTGCCAGCAGCTGGGACAGGAACACTGAAGCTTTCTTT. Translating gives CASSWDRNTEAFF.

This chain joins TRBV28 and TRBJ2-7, with D possibly TRBD1 on 6 matching bases. The germline V and J ends were trimmed by 4 bases and 7 bases, with 17 bases remaining between them. CDR1 and CDR2 (germline): MDHEN, SYDVKM. The CDR3 runs 14 residues. CDR3 nucleotide sequence: TGTGCCAGCAGTTCCGGTTCAGGGGTCGGTGAGCAGTACTTC. Translating it yields CASSSGSGVGEQYF.

This clone was counted once. Written as DNA, the CDR3 is TGTGCCGCGGGACAAACGAACAATGAGCAGTTCTTC. This codes for CAAGQTNNEQFF. The chain carries TRBV6-5 and TRBJ2-1, with D perhaps matching TRBD1 or TRBD2 (6 bases each). Germline-derived CDR1 and CDR2 are MNHEY and SVGAGI. The germline V and J ends were trimmed by 11 bases and 5 bases, with 13 bases remaining between them. The CDR3 runs 12 residues.

The V and J genes are TRBV5-4 and TRBJ2-1; D not resolved. Germline CDR1 and CDR2: SGHNT and YYREEE (reference sequence). The V and J ends lost 2 bases and 5 bases respectively, with 5 bases between them. This CDR3 is built from 12 residues. Here the CDR3 DNA reads TGTGCCAGCAGCTTCTGGGACAATGAGCAGTTCTTC. It specifies CASSFWDNEQFF.

For the CDR3, the DNA is TGCGCCAGCAGTGAGGGATATAGCAATCAGCCCCAGCATTTT. It yields the protein CASSEGYSNQPQHF. V usage is TRBV10-2 and J usage is TRBJ1-5; D remains unclear. This CDR3 has 14 residues. Per the germline V gene, CDR1 is WSHSY and CDR2 is SAAADI. Trimming took off 2 bases at V and 0 bases at J, with 5 bases between the two ends.

The rearrangement uses TRBV4-1 and TRBJ2-1; D may match TRBD1 or TRBD2 (6 bases each). Germline CDR1 and CDR2: MGHRA and YSYEKL. The V gene lost 0 bases and the J gene lost 8 bases, with 17 bases spanning the gap. CDR3 length equals 16 residues. The CDR3 region is CASSQERGGTTDEQFF. The CDR3 region has the DNA TGCGCCAGCAGCCAAGAAAGAGGGGGGACCACAGATGAGCAGTTCTTC.

The chain carries TRBV29-1 and TRBJ2-4; D gene ambiguous. The V end lost 6 bases, the J end lost 1 base, and 10 bases lay between the germline ends. The CDR3 is 13 amino acids. Germline values: CDR1 SQVTM, CDR2 ANQGSEA. The CDR3 region is CSVISPAKNIQYF. CDR3 bases: TGCAGCGTGATATCCCCCGCCAAAAACATTCAGTACTTC.

The chain has TRBV5-6 and TRBJ2-1; 9 bases fit TRBD2. Germline CDR1 is SGHDT and CDR2 is YYEEEE. Trimming took 3 bases from V and 8 from J; bases not matched to a gene: 6. This CDR3 has 14 residues. The CDR3 loop is CASSSGTSIYEQFF. The CDR3 DNA sequence: TGTGCCAGCAGCTCCGGGACTAGCATCTATGAGCAGTTCTTC.

This chain joins TRBV5-5 and TRBJ1-5, with D hard to call. Germline loops: CDR1 SGHKS, CDR2 YYEKEE (reference sequence). CDR3 size: 12 residues. The V gene lost 2 bases and the J gene lost 2 bases, with 2 bases spanning the gap. CDR3 nucleotides: TGTGCCAGCAGCTTCGGCAATCAGCCCCAGCATTTT. Translating gives CASSFGNQPQHF.

The chain has TRBV25-1 and TRBJ2-5; TRBD2 matches at 7 bases. The J call could be wrong; TRBJ2-7 is a better fit for the DNA end. In germline, CDR1 is MGHDK, CDR2 SYGVNS. There are 17 residues in the CDR3. This CDR3 reads CASSESEWEGPYYEQYF. The CDR3 DNA is TGTGCCAGCAGTGAATCGGAGTGGGAGGGCCCATATTACGAGCAGTACTTC.

The J gene is TRBJ2-7, the V gene TRBV4-1; 9 bases line up with TRBD1. The V and J ends lost 1 base and 1 base, in that order; junction bases with no gene match: 8. The germline V gene has CDR1 MGHRA and CDR2 YSYEKL. The CDR3 has 17 residues. The chain's CDR3 is CASSQVVGTGKSYEQYF. The DNA of the CDR3 is TGCGCCAGCAGCCAAGTAGTCGGGACAGGGAAATCCTACGAGCAGTACTTC.

About this clone itself: One end of the junction is discordant with germline, which a read error may explain. The V call is TRBV7-7, the J call TRBJ2-5, with a tentative D call TRBD1 (6 bases). This CDR3 region has 13 residues. Germline V gene sequence: CDR1 SSHAT, CDR2 FNYEAQ (reference sequence). CDR3 sequence reads: CASSLDRPETQYF. CDR3 in DNA: TGTGCTAGCAGCTTAGACAGGCCAGAGACCCAGTACTTC.

J is TRBJ2-1 and V is TRBV19, with 8 bases fitting TRBD2. The CDR3 is made up of 15 amino acids. CDR1 and CDR2 (germline): LNHDA, SQIVND (reference sequence). J was trimmed by 6 bases and V by 8 bases; bases with no gene match: 12. CDR3 amino acids: CASLGTAGDGNEQFF. In DNA form, the CDR3 reads TGTGCCAGTCTGGGTACAGCGGGAGATGGCAATGAGCAGTTCTTC.

The chain has TRBV7-2 and TRBJ2-3; D remains unclear. CDR3 length: 15 residues. V was clipped by 1 base and J by 0 bases, with 8 bases between them. CDR1 and CDR2 (germline): SGHTA, FQGNSA. CDR3 sequence: CASSLGIISTDTQYF. The CDR3 coding sequence is TGTGCCAGCAGCTTAGGTATCATTAGCACAGATACGCAGTATTTT.

This chain connects TRBV15 to TRBJ2-7; TRBD1 agrees at 11 bases. Per the germline V gene, CDR1 is LNHNV and CDR2 is YYDKDF (reference sequence). V lost 5 bases, J lost 3 bases, and 9 bases stayed unmatched. The CDR3 spans 16 residues. CDR3 bases: TGTGCCACCAGCCGGGACAGGGGGTACCCAGTCTACGAGCAGTACTTC. Its translation is CATSRDRGYPVYEQYF.

The rearrangement joins TRBV27 to TRBJ2-1; D is ambiguous. CDR1 is MNHEY, CDR2 SMNVEV, per germline (reference sequence). The CDR3 sequence is 14 residues long. Trimming removed 2 bases from V and 3 bases from J, with 8 bases in between. The CDR3 sequence is CASSLAENYNEQFF. For the CDR3, the DNA is TGTGCCAGCAGTTTAGCCGAGAACTACAATGAGCAGTTCTTC.

The chain joins TRBV15 to TRBJ1-2; possible D gene TRBD1, 6 bases. CDR3 length: 14 residues. Germline loops: CDR1 LNHNV, CDR2 YYDKDF (reference sequence). Deletions cut 4 bases from V and 4 bases from J, with 13 bases between. The CDR3 DNA follows: TGTGCCACCAGCATGCCGGGGGCTTTCTATGGCTACACCTTC. It specifies CATSMPGAFYGYTF.

This clone has at least ten counts. The V call is TRBV5-1, the J call TRBJ1-2; D not resolved. CDR1 and CDR2 from the germline V gene are SGHRS and YFSETQ. Trimming stripped 0 bases from V and 8 bases from J, with 20 bases between. The length of the CDR3 is 16 residues. The CDR3 DNA reads as TGCGCCAGCAGCTTGGGACACCTAGAGAGGGCGCGAGGCTACACCTTC. It codes for CASSLGHLERARGYTF.

The chain employs TRBV29-1 and TRBJ2-7, with TRBD1 as a possible D gene (5 bases). In germline, CDR1 is SQVTM, CDR2 ANQGSEA. This CDR3 spans 12 amino acids. CDR3 in DNA: TGCAGAAAGACAGAGAGCTCCTACGAGCAGTACTTC. Translating gives CRKTESSYEQYF.

The chain is built from TRBV5-1 and TRBJ2-7; TRBD1 is a possible D gene (6 bases). The CDR3 contains 18 residues. The V end was cut by 0 bases, the J end by 2 bases, with 21 bases between. Germline values: CDR1 SGHRS, CDR2 YFSETQ. CDR3 DNA sequence: TGCGCCAGCAGCTTGGCCTTCACTACTCGGGACAACGCCTACGAGCAGTACTTC. Residues: CASSLAFTTRDNAYEQYF.

This chain joins TRBV6-1 and TRBJ2-7; 7 bases line up with TRBD2. Losses at the gene ends were 5 bases for V and 0 bases for J; bases not matched to a gene: 4. The CDR3 is 14 residues long. Germline V gene data show CDR1 as MNHNS and CDR2 as SASEGT. This CDR3 is CASSSSGTSYEQYF. In DNA, the CDR3 is TGTGCCAGCAGTTCTAGCGGAACCTCCTACGAGCAGTACTTC.

CDR3 DNA sequence: TGTGCCAGCAGCTTTCCGAGGACAGGATCAAACTATGGCTACACCTTC. This encodes CASSFPRTGSNYGYTF. This chain uses TRBV5-4 with TRBJ1-2, with 7 bases that match TRBD1. The CDR3 sequence is 16 residues long. V gave up 2 bases and J gave up 2 bases; unmatched junction bases: 9. In germline, CDR1 is SGHNT, CDR2 YYREEE (reference sequence).